The 32 T cell receptor beta chains presented below share a single source sample, sequenced in a study of T cell responses to AZD1222 COVID-19 vaccine (dated by TCRdb to the early 2020s). Interpreted using the paper, the time point label stands for: baseline before first vaccination. The receptor library was made with the immunoSEQ multiplex PCR assay. Imported from immuneACCESS, the table was reduced by TCRdb to in-frame sequences with V and J called. These copies leave out some clones; in studies compared against another copy, an unresolved V gene accounts for under half, and the cause of the remainder is not known. Within this sample are 95,000 to 150,000 clones, with over 80% of them counted one time only. The top ten clonotypes cover around 14% of the sample. Here the sequenced sample was peripheral blood, taken on day 0 of AZD1222 vaccination. These receptors all come from an adult in good health.

The chain employs TRBV11-2 and TRBJ2-2; D remains unclear. V was shortened by 2 bases and J by 9 bases, with 25 bases between the two germline ends. Germline V gene lookup returns CDR1 SGHAT and CDR2 FQNNGV. The CDR3 runs 18 residues. In DNA, the CDR3 is TGTGCCAGCAGCTTACATCATTGGGTGGGCCCGGTAATTCGGGAGCTGTTTTTT. It encodes CASSLHHWVGPVIRELFF.

The chain is built from TRBV7-8 and TRBJ1-1; D is unclear. Germline V gives CDR1 SGHVS, CDR2 FQNEAQ. V was clipped by 4 bases and J by 10 bases, with 13 bases between them. CDR3 size: 12 residues. CDR3 nucleotide sequence: TGTGCCAGCAGCTCTAGTCCAGTCGTAGCTTTCTTT. It codes for CASSSSPVVAFF.

This chain joins TRBV4-3 and TRBJ2-2, with 10 bases that match TRBD2. J was trimmed by 6 bases and V by 0 bases; bases with no gene match: 4. Germline CDR1 is LGHNA and CDR2 is YSLEER. The length of the CDR3 is 16 residues. In DNA, the CDR3 is TGCGCCAGCAGCCAAGAGGCTAGCGGGGGTTCCGGGGAGCTGTTTTTT. Amino acid sequence: CASSQEASGGSGELFF.

The chain carries TRBV5-4 and TRBJ2-2; 10 bases line up with TRBD2. The CDR3 is made up of 15 amino acids. V was pared by 4 bases and J by 5 bases, with 5 bases of the junction left unmatched. The V gene's germline CDR1 is SGHNT and CDR2 YYREEE (reference sequence). CDR3 coding DNA: TGTGCCAGCAGCCGACTAGCGGGTGAGACCGGGGAGCTGTTTTTT. Protein: CASSRLAGETGELFF.

The V call is TRBV11-2, the J call TRBJ2-3, with TRBD1 as a possible D gene (6 bases). Germline CDR1 reads SGHAT; CDR2 reads FQNNGV. There are 16 residues in the CDR3. Trimming cost V 1 base and J 2 bases, with 13 bases left between them. As DNA, the CDR3 is TGTGCCAGCAGCTTAGGCGGGTGGGGGCCCACAGATACGCAGTATTTT. Translating gives CASSLGGWGPTDTQYF. The full variable domain, with the rest looked up from reference TRBV11-2 and TRBJ2-3, is EAGVAQSPRYKIIEKRQSVAFWCNPISGHATLYWYQQILGQGPKLLIQFQNNGVVDDSQLPKDRFSAERLKGVDSTLKIQPAKLEDSAVYLCASSLGGWGPTDTQYFGPGTRLTVL.

V gene TRBV5-4 combines with J gene TRBJ1-1, with a possible D match to TRBD1 (5 bases). CDR1 is SGHNT and CDR2 is YYREEE in the germline V gene (reference sequence). The CDR3 runs to 14 residues. V lost 3 bases and J lost 1, with 10 bases in between. CDR3 loop: CASSWRTGNTEAFF. The CDR3 region has the DNA TGTGCCAGCAGCTGGAGAACAGGGAACACTGAAGCTTTCTTT. Full variable domain (outside the CDR3, taken from reference TRBV5-4 and TRBJ1-1): ETGVTQSPTHLIKTRGQQVTLRCSSQSGHNTVSWYQQALGQGPQFIFQYYREEENGRGNFPPRFSGLQFPNYSSELNVNALELDDSALYLCASSWRTGNTEAFFGQGTRLTVV.

The chain has TRBV18 and TRBJ2-2; 10 bases map to TRBD1. CDR3 size: 16 residues. The J segment lost 6 bases and the V segment lost 1 base, leaving 5 bases of the junction unmatched. The germline V gene has CDR1 KGHSH and CDR2 LQKENI. The CDR3 nucleotides read TGTGCCAGCTCACCACGGACAGGGGGAAGTTCCGGGGAGCTGTTTTTT. This codes for CASSPRTGGSSGELFF. Full variable domain (remainder filled in from reference TRBV18 and TRBJ2-2): NAGVMQNPRHLVRRRGQEARLRCSPMKGHSHVYWYRQLPEEGLKFMVYLQKENIIDESGMPKERFSAEFPKEGPSILRIQQVVRGDSAAYFCASSPRTGGSSGELFFGEGSRLTVL.

This sequence joins TRBV19 and TRBJ2-1, with 8 bases matching TRBD2. There are 14 residues in the CDR3. The V segment lost 4 bases and the J segment 12 bases; nucleotides outside the gene matches: 11. Germline V gene data show CDR1 as LNHDA and CDR2 as SQIVND (reference sequence). The CDR3 is CASSTGLVGVRQFF. The DNA of the CDR3 is TGTGCCAGTAGTACGGGACTAGTTGGGGTAAGGCAGTTCTTC.

DNA for the CDR3: TGTGCCAGCACCCCTGACAGGACGAGGTACGAGCAGTACTTC. As protein: CASTPDRTRYEQYF. The chain employs TRBV2 and TRBJ2-7, with D perhaps matching TRBD1 (6 bases). The CDR3 consists of 14 residues. V lost 7 bases and J 4 bases, leaving 17 bases between the germline ends. Per the germline V gene, CDR1 is SNHLY and CDR2 is FYNNEI.

The sample holds one count of this clone. CDR3 residues: CASSSDTRYQETQYF. In DNA form, the CDR3 reads TGCGCCAGCAGCTCAGATACTCGGTACCAAGAGACCCAGTACTTC. The chain combines TRBV4-1 with TRBJ2-5; D is undetermined. The V gene's germline CDR1 is MGHRA and CDR2 YSYEKL. V lost 5 bases and J 0 bases, leaving 13 bases between the germline ends. The CDR3 has 15 residues.

The genes are TRBV4-3 and TRBJ2-5; 8 positions match TRBD1. There are 16 residues in the CDR3. In germline, CDR1 is LGHNA, CDR2 YSLEER. After removal of 1 base from V and 5 bases from J, the junction contained 9 bases not matched to a gene. CDR3 sequence: CASSQVGDRFLETQYF. The CDR3 DNA reads TGCGCCAGCAGCCAAGTGGGGGACAGGTTTTTGGAGACCCAGTACTTC.

In this sample, this clone turned up a few times. This sequence joins TRBV21-1 and TRBJ1-1; the D call of TRBD1 is as the table states it, not checked on the DNA. TRBV21-1 has pseudogene status. The CDR3 has 19 residues. DNA for the CDR3: TGTGCCAGCAGCAAACCCTTTCTTTTAGGCAGGGGGACTAACACTGAAGCTTTCTTT. This encodes CASSKPFLLGRGTNTEAFF.

CDR3 sequence reads: CASSSGWAGGYTF. As DNA, the CDR3 is TGTGCCAGCAGCTCAGGGTGGGCGGGTGGCTACACCTTC. This sequence joins TRBV7-9 and TRBJ1-2; D perhaps matches TRBD1 (5 bases). V shed 4 bases and J shed 7 bases, with 13 bases lying between them. The CDR3 loop spans 13 amino acids. CDR1 is SEHNR, CDR2 FQNEAQ, per germline (reference sequence).

The V gene is TRBV2, the J gene TRBJ2-4, with a weak D call TRBD2 (5 bases). V was trimmed by 3 bases and J by 0 bases, leaving 12 bases between them. The CDR3 runs 16 residues. Germline CDR1 and CDR2: SNHLY and FYNNEI. The CDR3 nucleotides read TGTGCCAGCAGTGATCAGCGGACTCTAGCCAAAAACATTCAGTACTTC. As protein: CASSDQRTLAKNIQYF.

The V and J genes are TRBV11-2 and TRBJ2-2; 8 bases fit TRBD1. The junction had 8 bases not matched to a gene; V was cut back by 3 bases and J by 8 bases. CDR3 size: 15 residues. Germline V gives CDR1 SGHAT, CDR2 FQNNGV. The CDR3, as DNA: TGTGCCAGCAGCTTGACAGGGGCAACGGCTGGGGAGCTGTTTTTT. It codes for CASSLTGATAGELFF.

A single count supports this clone. Other DNA sequences in this specimen translate into the identical CDR3. This chain connects TRBV15 to TRBJ1-2; 9 nucleotides match TRBD1. J lost 7 bases, V lost 0 bases, and 3 bases had no gene match. The V gene's germline CDR1 is LNHNV and CDR2 YYDKDF (reference sequence). The CDR3 loop spans 14 amino acids. The CDR3: CATSREQGAGGYTF. DNA of the CDR3: TGTGCCACCAGCAGAGAACAGGGGGCAGGTGGCTACACCTTC. Full variable domain (outside the CDR3, taken from reference TRBV15 and TRBJ1-2): DAMVIQNPRYQVTQFGKPVTLSCSQTLNHNVMYWYQQKSSQAPKLLFHYYDKDFNNEADTPDNFQSRRPNTSFCFLDIRSPGLGDTAMYLCATSREQGAGGYTFGSGTRLTVV.

This chain joins TRBV4-3 and TRBJ2-3, with 9 bases fitting TRBD2. Germline V CDR1 and CDR2: LGHNA, YSLEER. There are 18 residues in the CDR3. V lost 0 bases and J lost 7; bases outside the gene matches: 14. CDR3 DNA: TGCGCCAGCAGCCAAGATGGGGGAGCGGGGGGTTCAGCAAATACGCAGTATTTT. Translating gives CASSQDGGAGGSANTQYF.

The J gene is TRBJ1-4, the V gene TRBV3-1 (or the pseudogene TRBV3-2), with a weak D call TRBD1 (6 bases). The CDR3 has 15 residues. The V end lost 1 base, the J end lost 8 bases, and 14 bases lay between the germline ends. CDR1 and CDR2 (germline): LGHDT, YNNKEL (reference sequence). The CDR3 DNA is TGTGCCAGCAGCCAAGTGTACGGCAGGGGCGAAAAACTGTTTTTT. It specifies CASSQVYGRGEKLFF.

A single count supports this clone. The rearrangement joins TRBV28 to TRBJ1-1, with TRBD1 identical over 10 bases. This CDR3 region has 16 residues. The germline V gene has CDR1 MDHEN and CDR2 SYDVKM. Trimming cost V 5 bases and J 6 bases; bases outside gene matches: 12. This chain's CDR3 is CASSPRDRGFFSEAFF. In nucleotides, the CDR3 is TGTGCCAGCAGTCCCCGGGACAGGGGCTTCTTCTCTGAAGCTTTCTTT.

V and J are TRBV18 and TRBJ2-2; D unresolved. Germline V gene lookup returns CDR1 KGHSH and CDR2 LQKENI. The CDR3 totals 13 residues. V was pared by 8 bases and J by 4 bases, with 11 bases between. The CDR3 DNA is TGTGCCAGCCCCCGTCGTGTCACCGGGGAGCTGTTTTTT. Protein: CASPRRVTGELFF. Full variable domain (rest looked up from reference TRBV18 and TRBJ2-2): NAGVMQNPRHLVRRRGQEARLRCSPMKGHSHVYWYRQLPEEGLKFMVYLQKENIIDESGMPKERFSAEFPKEGPSILRIQQVVRGDSAAYFCASPRRVTGELFFGEGSRLTVL.

The J gene is TRBJ1-4, the V gene TRBV19; 8 bases align to TRBD1. V lost 2 bases and J lost 4; bases outside the gene matches: 9. The CDR3 loop spans 17 amino acids. CDR1 is LNHDA and CDR2 is SQIVND in the germline V gene (reference sequence). In DNA form, the CDR3 reads TGTGCCAGTAGTATAAAGCGGGGACAGGCTGGTAATGAAAAACTGTTTTTT. This encodes CASSIKRGQAGNEKLFF.

This rearrangement joins TRBV7-2 to TRBJ1-6; no clear D gene. V was pared by 2 bases and J by 13 bases, with 12 bases between. CDR1 is SGHTA, CDR2 FQGNSA, per germline. CDR3 length: 13 amino acids. CDR3 region: CASSLPLPFPLHF. CDR3 bases: TGTGCCAGCAGCTTACCCCTCCCATTCCCCCTCCACTTT. Using reference TRBV7-2 and TRBJ1-6 for the parts outside the CDR3, the full variable domain is GAGVSQSPSNKVTEKGKDVELRCDPISGHTALYWYRQSLGQGLEFLIYFQGNSAPDKSGLPSDRFSAERTGGSVSTLTIQRTQQEDSAVYLCASSLPLPFPLHFGNGTRLTVT.

In regard to this clone: The sample carries other DNA sequences with the same CDR3. The rearrangement links TRBV19 to TRBJ2-7, with TRBD2 matching 11 bases. Germline CDR1 is LNHDA and CDR2 is SQIVND (reference sequence). This CDR3 is 14 amino acids long. J gave up 4 bases and V 4 bases, and 3 bases lay outside the gene matches. For the CDR3, the DNA is TGTGCCAGTAGTACAGGACTAGCGGGTTACGAGCAGTACTTC. Its translation: CASSTGLAGYEQYF.

The J gene is TRBJ1-5, the V gene TRBV7-9, with TRBD1 as a possible D gene (5 bases). V was cut by 0 bases and J by 1 base, with 10 bases left in between. CDR3 length: 16 residues. The germline CDR1 and CDR2 sequences are SEHNR and FQNEAQ (reference sequence). The CDR3 DNA reads as TGTGCCAGCAGCTTAGCTCAGGGTCTCAGCAATCAGCCCCAGCATTTT. Translating gives CASSLAQGLSNQPQHF.

The V and J genes are TRBV27 and TRBJ2-1; D call uncertain. Germline V gene lookup returns CDR1 MNHEY and CDR2 SMNVEV (reference sequence). The CDR3 is 14 amino acids. Trimming cost V 5 bases and J 0 bases, with 8 bases left between them. The CDR3 region is CASSQRSSYNEQFF. The CDR3 nucleotides are TGTGCCAGCAGTCAGCGAAGCTCCTACAATGAGCAGTTCTTC.

There are a few counts of this clone. The chain recombines TRBV30 with TRBJ1-1, with no clear D. This CDR3 contains 13 residues. Per the germline V gene, CDR1 is GTSNPN and CDR2 is SVGIG (reference sequence). V was clipped by 2 bases and J by 5 bases, with 12 bases between them. The CDR3 DNA reads TGTGCCTGGAGTCTGAATCTGGGGACTGAAGCTTTCTTT. Translating it yields CAWSLNLGTEAFF.

The chain employs TRBV7-9 and TRBJ1-4, with a tentative D call TRBD1 (5 bases). The CDR3 contains 14 residues. The germline V gene has CDR1 SEHNR and CDR2 FQNEAQ (reference sequence). Between the trimmed V and J ends, which lost 4 bases and 8 bases, there was a span of 14 bases. The DNA for the CDR3 is TGTGCCAGCAGCTACAGGTCACGGGGGGAAAAACTGTTTTTT. Translating it yields CASSYRSRGEKLFF.

The CDR3 bases are TGTGCCAGCCGGGGGCTCATTGGTTCTTTTAGCAATCAGCCCCAGCATTTT. Amino acids: CASRGLIGSFSNQPQHF. The chain links TRBV28 to TRBJ1-5, with D possibly TRBD1 on 6 matching bases. The CDR3 spans 17 residues. V was shortened by 8 bases and J by 0 bases, with 20 bases between the two germline ends. Per germline, CDR1 MDHEN and CDR2 SYDVKM.

The genes are TRBV6-5 and TRBJ2-1; D remains ambiguous. This CDR3 spans 16 amino acids. V was trimmed by 2 bases and J by 0 bases, leaving 11 bases between them. The germline CDR1 and CDR2 sequences are MNHEY and SVGAGI. The CDR3: CASSYGGPSSYNEQFF. The CDR3 DNA reads as TGTGCCAGCAGTTACGGTGGTCCGAGCTCCTACAATGAGCAGTTCTTC.

This chain connects TRBV19 to TRBJ2-3; 7 bases map to TRBD1. CDR1 and CDR2 (germline): LNHDA, SQIVND (reference sequence). The CDR3 extends over 15 amino acids. The V segment lost 3 bases and the J segment 3 bases; nucleotides outside the gene matches: 6. The CDR3 spells CASSIRGGGTDTQYF. CDR3 DNA: TGTGCCAGTAGTATCCGAGGGGGCGGTACAGATACGCAGTATTTT.

J is TRBJ2-4 and V is TRBV19, with D possibly TRBD1 on 6 matching bases. Germline V gene data show CDR1 as LNHDA and CDR2 as SQIVND (reference sequence). Trimming left V 4 bases short and J 0 bases short, with 10 bases between. CDR3 length: 15 amino acids. The CDR3 here is CASSRQGIAKNIQYF. The CDR3 coding sequence is TGTGCCAGTAGTAGGCAGGGGATAGCCAAAAACATTCAGTACTTC.

V and J are TRBV9 and TRBJ2-3; D is undetermined. The germline gives CDR1 SGDLS, CDR2 YYNGEE. Trimming took off 4 bases at V and 0 bases at J, with 9 bases between the two ends. CDR3 size: 14 residues. The DNA for the CDR3 is TGTGCCAGCAGCCAAGTGGGGAGCACAGATACGCAGTATTTT. This gives the protein CASSQVGSTDTQYF.